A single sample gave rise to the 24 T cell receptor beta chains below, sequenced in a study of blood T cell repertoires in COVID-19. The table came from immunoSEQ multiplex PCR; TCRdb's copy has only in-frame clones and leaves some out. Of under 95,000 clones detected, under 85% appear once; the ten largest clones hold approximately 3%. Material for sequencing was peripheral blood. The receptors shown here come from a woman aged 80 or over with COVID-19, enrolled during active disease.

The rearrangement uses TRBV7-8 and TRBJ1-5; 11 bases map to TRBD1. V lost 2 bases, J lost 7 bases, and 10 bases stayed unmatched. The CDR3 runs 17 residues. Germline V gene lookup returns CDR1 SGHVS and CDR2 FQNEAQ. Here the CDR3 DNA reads TGTGCCAGCAGCTTAACCGCCAACCGGGACAGGGGGCAGCCCCAGCATTTT. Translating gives CASSLTANRDRGQPQHF.

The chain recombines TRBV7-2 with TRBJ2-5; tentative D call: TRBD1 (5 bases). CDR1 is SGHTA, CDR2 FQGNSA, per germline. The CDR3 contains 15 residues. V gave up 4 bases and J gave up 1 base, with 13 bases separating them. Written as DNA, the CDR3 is TGTGCCAGCAGCTCGAAAAGACAGCTCCAAGAGACCCAGTACTTC. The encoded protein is CASSSKRQLQETQYF.

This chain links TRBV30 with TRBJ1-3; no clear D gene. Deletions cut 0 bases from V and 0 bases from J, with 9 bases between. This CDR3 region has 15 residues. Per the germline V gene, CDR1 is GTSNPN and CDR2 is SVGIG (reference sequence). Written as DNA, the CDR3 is TGTGCCTGGAGTGTCGACTCCCACTCTGGAAACACCATATATTTT. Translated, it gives CAWSVDSHSGNTIYF.

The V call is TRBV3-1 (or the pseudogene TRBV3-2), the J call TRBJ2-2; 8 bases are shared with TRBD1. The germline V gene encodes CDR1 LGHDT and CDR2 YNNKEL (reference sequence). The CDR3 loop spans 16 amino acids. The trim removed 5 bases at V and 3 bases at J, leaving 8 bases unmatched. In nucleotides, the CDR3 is TGTGCCAGCAGCAAAGGCAGGGGGCTAGACACCGGGGAGCTGTTTTTT. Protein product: CASSKGRGLDTGELFF.

The CDR3 bases are TGTGCCTGGAGTAACAAAGTTCAGCAGTACTTC. It translates to CAWSNKVQQYF. The J gene is TRBJ2-7, the V gene TRBV30; D is undetermined. The CDR3 extends over 11 amino acids. Germline-derived CDR1 and CDR2 are GTSNPN and SVGIG (reference sequence). V was trimmed by 2 bases and J by 8 bases, leaving 10 bases between them.

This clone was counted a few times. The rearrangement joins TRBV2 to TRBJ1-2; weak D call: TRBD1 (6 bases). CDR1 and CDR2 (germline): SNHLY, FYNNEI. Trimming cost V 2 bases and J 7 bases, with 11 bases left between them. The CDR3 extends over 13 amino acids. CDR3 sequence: CASSENRDLGYTF. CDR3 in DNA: TGTGCCAGCAGTGAAAACAGGGATCTTGGCTACACCTTC.

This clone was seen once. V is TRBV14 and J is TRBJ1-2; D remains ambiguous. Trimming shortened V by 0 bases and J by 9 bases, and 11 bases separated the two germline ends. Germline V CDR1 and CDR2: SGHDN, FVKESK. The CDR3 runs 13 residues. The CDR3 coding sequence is TGTGCCAGCAGCCAAGATCGGCGGATGAGCTACACCTTC. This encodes CASSQDRRMSYTF.

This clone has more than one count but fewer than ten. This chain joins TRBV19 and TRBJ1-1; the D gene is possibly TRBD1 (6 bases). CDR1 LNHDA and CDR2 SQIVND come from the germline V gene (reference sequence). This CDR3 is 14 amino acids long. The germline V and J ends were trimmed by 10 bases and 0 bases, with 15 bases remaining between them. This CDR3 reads CATLPGHLNTEAFF. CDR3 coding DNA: TGTGCCACCCTTCCGGGACATCTGAACACTGAAGCTTTCTTT.

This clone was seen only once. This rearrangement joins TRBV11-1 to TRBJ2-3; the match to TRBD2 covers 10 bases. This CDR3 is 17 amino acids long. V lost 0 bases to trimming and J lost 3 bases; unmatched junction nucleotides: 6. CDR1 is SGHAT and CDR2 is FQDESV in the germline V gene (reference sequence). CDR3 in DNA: TGTGCCAGCAGCTTAGCGTGGGCTAGCGGGGGAACAGATACGCAGTATTTT. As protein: CASSLAWASGGTDTQYF.

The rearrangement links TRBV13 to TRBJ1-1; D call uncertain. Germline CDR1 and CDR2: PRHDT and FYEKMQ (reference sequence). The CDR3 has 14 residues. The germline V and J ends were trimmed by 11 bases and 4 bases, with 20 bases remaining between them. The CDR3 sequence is CAQLLRRHATEAFF. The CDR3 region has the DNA TGTGCCCAACTCTTACGGAGGCACGCCACTGAAGCTTTCTTT.

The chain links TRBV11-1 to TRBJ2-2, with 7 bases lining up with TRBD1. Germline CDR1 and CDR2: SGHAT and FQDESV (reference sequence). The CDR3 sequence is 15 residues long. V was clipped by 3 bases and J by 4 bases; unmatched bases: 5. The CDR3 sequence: CASSLGRGTTGELFF. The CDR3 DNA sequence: TGTGCCAGCAGCTTGGGCAGGGGGACCACCGGGGAGCTGTTTTTT.

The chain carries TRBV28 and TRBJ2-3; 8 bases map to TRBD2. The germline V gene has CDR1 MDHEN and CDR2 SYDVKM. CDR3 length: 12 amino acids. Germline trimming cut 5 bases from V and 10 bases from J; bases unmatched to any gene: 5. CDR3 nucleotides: TGTGCCAGCAGTCCCCCCGGGAGGGCGCAGTATTTT. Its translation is CASSPPGRAQYF.

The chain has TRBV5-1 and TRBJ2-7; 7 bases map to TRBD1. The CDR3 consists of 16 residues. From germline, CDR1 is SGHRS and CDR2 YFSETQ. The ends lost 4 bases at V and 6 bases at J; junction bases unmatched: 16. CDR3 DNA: TGCGCCAGCAGCACTCAACCAGGGGGTTCTTCATCCGAGCAGTACTTC. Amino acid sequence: CASSTQPGGSSSEQYF.

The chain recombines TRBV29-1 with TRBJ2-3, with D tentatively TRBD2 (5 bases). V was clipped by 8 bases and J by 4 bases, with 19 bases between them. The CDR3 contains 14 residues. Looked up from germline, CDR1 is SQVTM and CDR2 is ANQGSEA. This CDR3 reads CSPRGSVFSDTQYF. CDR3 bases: TGCAGCCCCCGAGGGTCCGTCTTCTCAGATACGCAGTATTTT.

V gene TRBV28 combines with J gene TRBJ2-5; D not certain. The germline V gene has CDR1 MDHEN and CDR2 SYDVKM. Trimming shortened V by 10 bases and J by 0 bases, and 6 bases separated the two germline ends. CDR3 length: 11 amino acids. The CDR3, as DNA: TGTGCCATCGGGTACCAAGAGACCCAGTACTTC. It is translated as CAIGYQETQYF.

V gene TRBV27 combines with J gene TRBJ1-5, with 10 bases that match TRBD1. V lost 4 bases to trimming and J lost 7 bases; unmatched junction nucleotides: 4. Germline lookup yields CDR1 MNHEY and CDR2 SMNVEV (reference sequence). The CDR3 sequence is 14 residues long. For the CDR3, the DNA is TGTGCCAGCAGTTCGACAGGGGGCCGACAGCCCCAGCATTTT. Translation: CASSSTGGRQPQHF.

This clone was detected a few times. DNA for the CDR3: TGTGCCAGCAGTGAAAGCCTAGCGGGCCTCACAGATACGCAGTATTTT. Translation: CASSESLAGLTDTQYF. The chain recombines TRBV2 with TRBJ2-3; the match to TRBD2 covers 8 bases. Per the germline V gene, CDR1 is SNHLY and CDR2 is FYNNEI. The CDR3 spans 16 residues. Unmatched junction bases numbered 6, after V lost 2 bases and J lost 2 bases.

The DNA for the CDR3 is TGTGCCAGTAGTATCGCGGCCGTCGAGAAACTGTTTTTT. As protein: CASSIAAVEKLFF. The gene calls are TRBV19 and TRBJ1-4; D is unresolved. Germline V gene data show CDR1 as LNHDA and CDR2 as SQIVND (reference sequence). The CDR3 has 13 residues. With 3 bases removed from V and 11 bases from J, the gap between germline ends came to 13 bases.

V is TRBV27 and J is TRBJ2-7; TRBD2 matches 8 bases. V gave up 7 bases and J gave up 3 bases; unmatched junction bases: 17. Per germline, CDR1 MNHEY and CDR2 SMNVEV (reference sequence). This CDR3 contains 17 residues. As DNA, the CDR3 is TGTGCCAGCACCGTCCGGCTAGCGGGTGTAGAAGTCTACGAGCAGTACTTC. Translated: CASTVRLAGVEVYEQYF.

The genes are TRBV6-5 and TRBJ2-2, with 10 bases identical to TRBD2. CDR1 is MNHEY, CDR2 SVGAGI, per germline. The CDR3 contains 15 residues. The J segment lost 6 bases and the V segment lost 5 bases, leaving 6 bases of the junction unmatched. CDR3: CASSLAGAIPGELFF. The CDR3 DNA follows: TGTGCCAGCAGTCTAGCGGGAGCTATCCCCGGGGAGCTGTTTTTT.

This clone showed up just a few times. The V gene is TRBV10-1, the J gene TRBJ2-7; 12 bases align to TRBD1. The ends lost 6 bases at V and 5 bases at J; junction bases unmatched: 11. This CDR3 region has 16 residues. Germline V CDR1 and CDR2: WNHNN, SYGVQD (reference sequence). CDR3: CASSYSVGTGGHEQYF. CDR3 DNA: TGCGCCAGCAGCTATTCGGTCGGGACAGGGGGCCACGAGCAGTACTTC.

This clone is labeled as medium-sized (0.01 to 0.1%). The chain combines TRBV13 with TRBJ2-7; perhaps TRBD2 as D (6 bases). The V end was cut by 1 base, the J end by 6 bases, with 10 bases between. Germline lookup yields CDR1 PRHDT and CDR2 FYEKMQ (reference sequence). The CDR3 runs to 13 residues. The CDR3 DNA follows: TGTGCCAGCAGCTTAGCGGGGGTCGGCGAGCAGTACTTC. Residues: CASSLAGVGEQYF.

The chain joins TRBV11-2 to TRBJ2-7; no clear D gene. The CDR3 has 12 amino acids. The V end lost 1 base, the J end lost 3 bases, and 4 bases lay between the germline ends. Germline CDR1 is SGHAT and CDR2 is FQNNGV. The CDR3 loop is CASSLVGYEQYF. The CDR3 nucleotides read TGTGCCAGCAGCTTAGTCGGCTACGAGCAGTACTTC.

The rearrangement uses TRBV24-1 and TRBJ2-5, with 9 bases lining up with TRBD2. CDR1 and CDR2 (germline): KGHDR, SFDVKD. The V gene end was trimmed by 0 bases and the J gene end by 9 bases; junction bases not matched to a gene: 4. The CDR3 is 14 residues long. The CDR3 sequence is CATSDLYAGGSQYF. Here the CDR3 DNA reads TGTGCCACCAGTGATTTGTACGCGGGAGGGTCCCAGTACTTC.